This TCR beta chain was documented in a study of T-cell reconstitution after alpha-beta-depleted transplantation in children. Unique molecular identifiers tagged the TCRbeta library. MiXCR, applied by TCRdb to the PCR reads, yields one record per CDR3 protein. This sample yields about 200,000 distinct CDR3 sequences, of which about 7% are seen a single time; about 5.9% belongs to the top ten. The CDR3 is made up of 16 amino acids. V was shortened by 1 base and J by 4 bases, with 20 bases between the two germline ends. Germline lookup yields CDR1 DFQATT and CDR2 SNEGSKA (reference sequence). The source of this sequence is a boy aged 2-15 years with acute lymphoblastic leukemia, due to receive a stem cell transplant. The starting material was PBMCs, obtained before TCRalphabeta/CD19-depleted stem cell transplant. This sequence joins TRBV20-1 and TRBJ2-7; possibly TRBD2 for D (6 bases). In DNA form, the CDR3 reads TGCAGTGCTAGAGGGACTTCGAGGGACTGGGGTTACGAGCAGTACTTC. It codes for CSARGTSRDWGYEQYF.